A selection of T cell receptor beta chains follows, all from one sample in a study of radiation and T cells in renal cell carcinoma. Assay: immunoSEQ multiplex PCR; the TCRdb copy retains only in-frame clones and omits some. Here the sample spans 100,000 to 150,000 clones, 88% being singletons. The input for sequencing was blood, taken from a patient whose treatment included radiotherapy and nephrectomy. Every receptor here comes from a woman aged 65 to 85 with renal cell carcinoma. Each CDR3 is given with its conserved first and last residue. D genes are given only for firm matches. Expanded clones are given a class, and other clones once, few, many or no size at all.

J gene,D gene,clone size,V gene,CDR3 protein,CDR3 DNA
TRBJ2-7,.,.,TRBV4-2,CASSQETGFEQYF,TGTGCCAGCAGCCAAGAAACAGGGTTCGAGCAGTACTTC
TRBJ2-2,TRBD1,.,TRBV5-6,CASMLPGTGSGELFF,TGTGCCAGCATGCTTCCCGGGACAGGGTCCGGGGAGCTGTTTTTT
TRBJ2-1,TRBD1,.,TRBV14,CASRGTGTGVRDEQFF,TGTGCCAGCAGAGGGACCGGGACAGGGGTAAGGGATGAGCAGTTCTTC
TRBJ2-7,TRBD1,.,TRBV28,CATTGVEQYF,TGTGCCACCACAGGGGTCGAGCAGTACTTC
TRBJ1-1,TRBD1,.,TRBV5-1,CASSLEQTGGKAEAFF,TGCGCCAGCAGCTTGGAACAGACAGGGGGCAAGGCTGAAGCTTTCTTT
TRBJ2-3,.,once,TRBV5-6,CASSFGTTTDTQYF,TGTGCCAGCAGCTTTGGCACCACCACAGATACGCAGTATTTT
TRBJ2-1,TRBD2,once,TRBV5-1,CASSLLQRGGSANEQFF,TGCGCCAGCAGCTTGCTACAGCGCGGGGGGTCCGCCAATGAGCAGTTCTTC
TRBJ2-3,.,.,TRBV18,CASSPPGGAQDTQYF,TGTGCCAGCTCACCACCGGGTGGGGCGCAAGATACGCAGTATTTT
TRBJ1-2,.,.,TRBV18,CASSPPESSYGYTF,TGTGCCAGCTCACCACCGGAATCAAGCTATGGCTACACCTTC
TRBJ2-4,.,.,TRBV25-1,CASSELDIQYF,TGTGCCAGCAGTGAATTAGACATTCAGTACTTC
TRBJ2-7,.,.,TRBV7-6,CASSFGAGDSYEQYF,TGTGCCAGCAGCTTTGGGGCAGGCGACTCCTACGAGCAGTACTTC
TRBJ1-1,.,.,TRBV5-4,CASSLEPRNTEAFF,TGTGCCAGCAGCTTGGAACCCAGGAACACTGAAGCTTTCTTT
TRBJ1-6,.,.,TRBV5-6,CASSLNGRLSYNSPLHF,TGTGCCAGCAGCTTGAATGGCAGACTTTCCTATAATTCACCCCTCCACTTT
TRBJ2-1,.,.,TRBV30,CAWEGGRRYNEQFF,TGTGCCTGGGAAGGCGGGCGACGCTACAATGAGCAGTTCTTC
TRBJ1-3,TRBD1,.,TRBV9,CASSAQSSGGELGNSGNTIYF,TGTGCCAGCAGCGCTCAATCATCAGGGGGCGAGTTGGGGAACTCTGGAAACACCATATATTTT
TRBJ1-2,.,few,TRBV20-1,CSASSQLLNTF,TGCAGTGCTAGTAGTCAGCTACTGAACACCTTC
TRBJ1-2,.,.,TRBV7-2,CASSLDDYGYTF,TGTGCCAGCAGCTTAGACGACTATGGCTACACCTTC
TRBJ1-1,.,.,TRBV7-6,CASSSTAYSHMNTEAFF,TGTGCCAGCAGCTCGACCGCGTACAGCCACATGAACACTGAAGCTTTCTTT
TRBJ1-1,.,.,TRBV29-1,CSVTPRVPEEAFF,TGCAGCGTAACGCCCCGCGTTCCGGAGGAAGCTTTCTTT
TRBJ2-7,.,.,TRBV7-2,CASSLVVRGYEQYF,TGTGCCAGCAGCTTAGTTGTCAGGGGCTACGAGCAGTACTTC
TRBJ2-7,.,.,TRBV5-1,CASTEGSATYEQYF,TGCGCCAGCACTGAGGGTTCCGCTACCTACGAGCAGTACTTC
TRBJ2-7,.,.,TRBV19,CASSPRPISYEQYF,TGTGCCAGTAGTCCCAGACCCATCTCCTACGAGCAGTACTTC
TRBJ2-7,TRBD2,.,TRBV7-2,CASRTAGGSYEQYF,TGTGCCAGCAGAACAGCGGGGGGCTCCTACGAGCAGTACTTC
TRBJ1-1,.,.,TRBV6-1,CATSKNTEAFF,TGTGCCACCTCGAAGAACACTGAAGCTTTCTTT
TRBJ2-7,.,once,TRBV7-3,CASSLSPGSSEQYF,TGTGCCAGCAGCTTAAGTCCCGGGAGTAGCGAGCAGTACTTC
TRBJ1-2,.,.,TRBV21-1,CASSKDGDF,TGTGCCAGCAGCAAAGACGGAGACTTC